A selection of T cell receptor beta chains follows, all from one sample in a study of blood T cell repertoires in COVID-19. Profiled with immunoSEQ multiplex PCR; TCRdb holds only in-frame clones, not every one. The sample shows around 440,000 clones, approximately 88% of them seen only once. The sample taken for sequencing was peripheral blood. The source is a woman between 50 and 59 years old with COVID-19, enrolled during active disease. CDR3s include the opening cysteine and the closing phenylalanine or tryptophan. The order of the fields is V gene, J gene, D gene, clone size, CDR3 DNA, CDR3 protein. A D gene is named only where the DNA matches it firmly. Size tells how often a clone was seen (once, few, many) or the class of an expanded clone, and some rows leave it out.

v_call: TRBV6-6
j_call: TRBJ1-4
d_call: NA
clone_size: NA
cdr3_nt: TGTGCCAGCAGACTTGAAAAACTGTTTTTT
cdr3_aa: CASRLEKLFF

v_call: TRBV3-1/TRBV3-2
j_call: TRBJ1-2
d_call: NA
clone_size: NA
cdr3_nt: TGTGCCAGCAGCCCCTCAGCCGGGAACTATGGCTACACCTTC
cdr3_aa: CASSPSAGNYGYTF

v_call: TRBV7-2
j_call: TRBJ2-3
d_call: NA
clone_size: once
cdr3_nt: TGTGCCAGCAGCTCGAATAAGGACATCGCAGATACGCAGTATTTT
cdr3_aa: CASSSNKDIADTQYF

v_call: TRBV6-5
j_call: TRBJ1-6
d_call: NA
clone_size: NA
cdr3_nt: TGTGCCAGCCGCACAGGGCCCTATAATTCACCCCTCCACTTT
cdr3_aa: CASRTGPYNSPLHF

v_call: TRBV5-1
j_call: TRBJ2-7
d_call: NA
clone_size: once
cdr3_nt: TGCGCCAGCAGCGACAGCACGAGCTCCTACGAGCAGTACTTC
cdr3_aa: CASSDSTSSYEQYF

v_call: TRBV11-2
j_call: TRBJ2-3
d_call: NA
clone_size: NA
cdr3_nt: TGTGCCAGCAGCTCACCGGGACACCCCCCGCAGTATTTT
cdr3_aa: CASSSPGHPPQYF

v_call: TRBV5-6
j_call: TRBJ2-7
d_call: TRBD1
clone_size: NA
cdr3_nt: TGTGCCAGCAGCCTGGGACAGTACGAGCAGTACTTC
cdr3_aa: CASSLGQYEQYF

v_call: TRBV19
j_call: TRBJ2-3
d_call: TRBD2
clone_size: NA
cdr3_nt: TGTGCCAGTAGCGGGGGGGCCTTCGGAGATACGCAGTATTTT
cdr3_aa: CASSGGAFGDTQYF

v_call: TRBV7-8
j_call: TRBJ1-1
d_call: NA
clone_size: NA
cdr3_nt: TGTGCCAGCAGCTTACAGGGATGGCACACTGAAGCTTTCTTT
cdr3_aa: CASSLQGWHTEAFF

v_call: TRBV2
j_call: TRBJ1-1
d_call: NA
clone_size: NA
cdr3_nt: TGTGCCAGCAGCCCCCCAGGGGTGAACACTGAAGCTTTCTTT
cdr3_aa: CASSPPGVNTEAFF

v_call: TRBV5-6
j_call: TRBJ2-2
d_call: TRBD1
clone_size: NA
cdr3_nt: TGTGCCAGCAGCTTGGCCGAACAGGGGTACACCGGGGAGCTGTTTTTT
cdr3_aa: CASSLAEQGYTGELFF

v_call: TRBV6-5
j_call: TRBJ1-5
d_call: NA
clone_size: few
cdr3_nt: TGTGCCAGCAGTTACGCGGACAATCAGCCCCAGCATTTT
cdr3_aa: CASSYADNQPQHF

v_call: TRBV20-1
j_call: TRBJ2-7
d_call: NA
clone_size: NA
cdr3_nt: TGCAGTGCTAGTGGTACAGACATCTACGAGCAGTACTTC
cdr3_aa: CSASGTDIYEQYF

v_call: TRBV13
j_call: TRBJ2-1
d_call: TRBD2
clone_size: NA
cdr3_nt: TGTGCCAGCAGCTTAGGGCCTAGCGGGGGTAGAAATGAGCAGTTCTTC
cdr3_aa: CASSLGPSGGRNEQFF

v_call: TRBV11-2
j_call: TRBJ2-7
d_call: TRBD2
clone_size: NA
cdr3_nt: TGTGCCAGCAGCTCTATTCGCGGGGGGACGTACGAGCAGTACTTC
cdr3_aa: CASSSIRGGTYEQYF

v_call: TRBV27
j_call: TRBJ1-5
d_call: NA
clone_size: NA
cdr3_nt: TGTGCCAGCAGTTTACGGGGAAGGCTTAGCAATCAGCCCCAGCATTTT
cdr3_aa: CASSLRGRLSNQPQHF

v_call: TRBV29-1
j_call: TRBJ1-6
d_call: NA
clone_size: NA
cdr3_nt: TGCAGCGTTGGGACTCCCGGATCACCCCTCCACTTT
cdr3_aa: CSVGTPGSPLHF

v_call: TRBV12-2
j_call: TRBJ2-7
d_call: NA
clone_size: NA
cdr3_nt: TGTGCAAGTCGCTTTATCGAGGGACAGGGGAGCTACGAGCAGTACTTC
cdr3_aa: CASRFIEGQGSYEQYF

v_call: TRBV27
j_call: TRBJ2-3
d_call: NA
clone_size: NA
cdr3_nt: TGTGCCAGCTGTAGGGCTAGCGCGGCGGATACGCAGTATTTT
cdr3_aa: CASCRASAADTQYF

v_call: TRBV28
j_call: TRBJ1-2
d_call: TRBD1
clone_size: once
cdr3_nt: TGTGCCAGCAGCCCAACAGGGGGGGGTGGCTACACCTTC
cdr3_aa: CASSPTGGGGYTF

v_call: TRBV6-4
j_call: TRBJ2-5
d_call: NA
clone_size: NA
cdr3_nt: TGTGCCAGCAGTCCGGGACATGAGTACCAAGAGACCCAGTACTTC
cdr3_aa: CASSPGHEYQETQYF

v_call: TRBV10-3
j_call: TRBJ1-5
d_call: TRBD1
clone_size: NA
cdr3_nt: TGTGCCATCAGTCAGACAGGGAGAGATCAGCCCCAGCATTTT
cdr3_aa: CAISQTGRDQPQHF

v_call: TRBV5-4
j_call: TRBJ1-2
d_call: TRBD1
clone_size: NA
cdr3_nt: TGTGCCAGCAGCACCGGACAGGGGAACTATGGCTACACCTTC
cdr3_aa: CASSTGQGNYGYTF

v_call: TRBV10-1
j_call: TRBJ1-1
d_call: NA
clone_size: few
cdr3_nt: TGCGCCAGCAGTGGAGTTCGAGGGAACACTGAAGCTTTCTTT
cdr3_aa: CASSGVRGNTEAFF

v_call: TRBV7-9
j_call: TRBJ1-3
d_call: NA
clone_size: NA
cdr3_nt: TGTGCCAGCAGCCTCTCCTTGCGTCTGAGTTTT
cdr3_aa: CASSLSLRLSF

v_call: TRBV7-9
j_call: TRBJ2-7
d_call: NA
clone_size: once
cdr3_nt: TGTGCCAGCAGCCCTCCCCCAGGGATGACCTACGAGCAGTACTTC
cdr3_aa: CASSPPPGMTYEQYF

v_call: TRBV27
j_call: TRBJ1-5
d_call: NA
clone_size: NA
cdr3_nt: TGTGCCAGCAGTCCGACCTCGGGGCCCCAGCATTTT
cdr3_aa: CASSPTSGPQHF

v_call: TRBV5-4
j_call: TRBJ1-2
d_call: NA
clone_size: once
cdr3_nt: TGTGCCAGCAGCGGGGGGAAGGAAGGCTACACCTTC
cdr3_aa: CASSGGKEGYTF

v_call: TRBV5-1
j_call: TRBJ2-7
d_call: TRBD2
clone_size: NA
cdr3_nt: TGCGCCAGCAGCCGGCGGGCGGGGGGATCCTACGAGCAGTACTTC
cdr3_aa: CASSRRAGGSYEQYF

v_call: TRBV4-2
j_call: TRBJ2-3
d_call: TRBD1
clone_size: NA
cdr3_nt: TGTGCCAGCAGCCAAGAGGGCAGGGGGCTGACAGATACGCAGTATTTT
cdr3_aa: CASSQEGRGLTDTQYF

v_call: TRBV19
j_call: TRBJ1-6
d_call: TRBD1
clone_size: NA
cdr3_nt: TGTGCCAGTAGTATGGGGACAGGGGTGCGTTCACCCCTCCACTTT
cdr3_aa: CASSMGTGVRSPLHF

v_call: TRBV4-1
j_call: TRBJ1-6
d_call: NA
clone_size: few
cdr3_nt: TGCGCCAGCAGCCCCTTTGCTTTGAGTTCCTATAATTCACCCCTCCACTTT
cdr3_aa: CASSPFALSSYNSPLHF

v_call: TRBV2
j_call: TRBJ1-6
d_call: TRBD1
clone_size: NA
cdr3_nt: TGTGCCAGCAAGGCAGGGGGGAGTTCACCCCTCCACTTT
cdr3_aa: CASKAGGSSPLHF

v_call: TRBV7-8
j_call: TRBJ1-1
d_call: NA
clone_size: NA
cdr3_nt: TGTGCCAGCAGCTTAGACATGAACACTGAAGCTTTCTTT
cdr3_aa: CASSLDMNTEAFF

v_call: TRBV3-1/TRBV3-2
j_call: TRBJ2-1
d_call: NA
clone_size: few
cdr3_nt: TGTGCCAGCAGCGCCGTGCGAGGCAATGAGCAGTTCTTC
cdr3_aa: CASSAVRGNEQFF

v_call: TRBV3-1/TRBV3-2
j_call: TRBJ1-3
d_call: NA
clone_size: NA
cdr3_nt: TGTGCCAGCAGCCTCTCCTCGTCTGGAAACACCATATATTTT
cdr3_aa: CASSLSSSGNTIYF

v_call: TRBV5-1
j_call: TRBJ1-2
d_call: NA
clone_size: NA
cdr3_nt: TGCGCCAGCAGCTTGTCGACACAAGGCCTAATGGGCTACACCTTC
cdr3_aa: CASSLSTQGLMGYTF

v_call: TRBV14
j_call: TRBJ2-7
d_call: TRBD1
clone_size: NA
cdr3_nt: TGTGCCAGCAGCCACGTACACAGGGGATCCTACGAGCAGTACTTC
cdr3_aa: CASSHVHRGSYEQYF

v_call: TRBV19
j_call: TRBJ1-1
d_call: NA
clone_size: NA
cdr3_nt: TGTGCCAGTAGTGTTACAGGCTCGAACACTGAAGCTTTCTTT
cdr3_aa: CASSVTGSNTEAFF

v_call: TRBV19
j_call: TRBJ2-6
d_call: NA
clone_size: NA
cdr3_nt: TGTGCCAGTAGTACCGTTGGCGTCCCGGGCGTCCTGACTTTC
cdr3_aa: CASSTVGVPGVLTF

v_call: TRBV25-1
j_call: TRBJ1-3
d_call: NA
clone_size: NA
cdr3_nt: TGTGCCAGCAGTGAAGGGATCCGGGGAGGAAACACCATATATTTT
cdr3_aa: CASSEGIRGGNTIYF

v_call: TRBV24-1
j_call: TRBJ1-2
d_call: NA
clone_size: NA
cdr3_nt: TGTGCCACCAGTGACCCGGGGAGGGCCTATGGCTACACCTTC
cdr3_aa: CATSDPGRAYGYTF

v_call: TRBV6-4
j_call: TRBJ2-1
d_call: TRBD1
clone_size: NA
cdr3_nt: TGTGCCAGCAGCGGACAGGGAGGCGATGAGCAGTTCTTC
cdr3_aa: CASSGQGGDEQFF

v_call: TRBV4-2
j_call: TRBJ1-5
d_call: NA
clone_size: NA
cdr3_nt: TGTGCCAGCAGCCAAGAGCCCGGGTTCAATCAGCCCCAGCATTTT
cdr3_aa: CASSQEPGFNQPQHF

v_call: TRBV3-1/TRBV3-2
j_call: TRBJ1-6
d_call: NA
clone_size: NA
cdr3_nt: TGTGCCAGCAGCCTACAGCTTTCCACCCTCCACTTT
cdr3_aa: CASSLQLSTLHF

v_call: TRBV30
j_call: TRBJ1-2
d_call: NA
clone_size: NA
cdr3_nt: TGTGCCTGGAGTGTACTTTCGGGGGGTGGCTACACCTTC
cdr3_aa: CAWSVLSGGGYTF

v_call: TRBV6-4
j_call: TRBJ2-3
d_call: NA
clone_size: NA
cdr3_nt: TGTGCCAGCTCACGTCAGATCACAGATACGCAGTATTTT
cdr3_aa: CASSRQITDTQYF

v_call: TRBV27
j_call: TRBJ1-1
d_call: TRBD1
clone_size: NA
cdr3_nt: TGTGCCAGCCAATCCCCGGGACAGGGGAGCTCCCCAGCTTTCTTT
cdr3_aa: CASQSPGQGSSPAFF

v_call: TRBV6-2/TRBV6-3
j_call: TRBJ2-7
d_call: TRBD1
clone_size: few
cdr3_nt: TGTGCCAGCAGTACCCGGGACAGGGTTTACGAGCAGTACTTC
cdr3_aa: CASSTRDRVYEQYF

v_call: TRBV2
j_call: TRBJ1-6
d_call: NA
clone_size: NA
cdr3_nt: TGTGCCAGCAGTCTAACAGGACGCTATAATTCACCCCTCCACTTT
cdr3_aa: CASSLTGRYNSPLHF

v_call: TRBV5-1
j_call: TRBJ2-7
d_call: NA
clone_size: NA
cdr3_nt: TGCGCCAGCAGTTTGAACCCTCAGGGGAGCAGAGGCTACGAGCAGTACTTC
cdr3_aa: CASSLNPQGSRGYEQYF

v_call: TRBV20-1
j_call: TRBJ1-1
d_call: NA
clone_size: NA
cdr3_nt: TGCAGTGCTTCAATGAACACTGAAGCTTTCTTT
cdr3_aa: CSASMNTEAFF

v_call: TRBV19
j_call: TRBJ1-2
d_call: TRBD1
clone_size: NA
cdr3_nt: TGTGCCAGTAGTCCGCGGAACAGGGGCTCGTGGAACTATGGCTACACCTTC
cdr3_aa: CASSPRNRGSWNYGYTF

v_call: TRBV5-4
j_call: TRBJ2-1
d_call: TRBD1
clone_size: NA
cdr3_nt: TGTGCCAGCAGCTTGTCCTCGACAGGGGTCAATGAGCAGTTCTTC
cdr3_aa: CASSLSSTGVNEQFF

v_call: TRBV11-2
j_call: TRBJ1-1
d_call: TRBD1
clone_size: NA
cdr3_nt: TGTGCCAGCAGCTCTGGACAGGCAAGGAACACTGAAGCTTTCTTT
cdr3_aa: CASSSGQARNTEAFF